This T cell receptor (beta chain) was recorded in a study of blood T cell repertoires in COVID-19. The overall study: T cells, B-cell-depleted T cells, or PBMCs provided the cDNA or gDNA that served as material.

This CDR3 spans 13 amino acids. Trimming removed 7 bases from V and 8 bases from J; junction bases left unmatched: 5. CDR1 and CDR2 from the germline V gene are LNHDA and SQIVND (reference sequence). This table comes from immunoSEQ multiplex PCR, and its TCRdb copy is limited to in-frame clones, with some not included. The data contain 100,000 or so clones, about 90% of them singletons. This clone was counted only a few times. The sample was peripheral blood. The origin of this receptor is a man aged 50 to 59 with active COVID-19. This chain joins TRBV19 and TRBJ2-2; 9 positions match TRBD1. CDR3 amino acids: CASTDRGRGELFF. The CDR3 DNA reads as TGTGCCAGTACTGACAGGGGGAGAGGGGAGCTGTTTTTT.